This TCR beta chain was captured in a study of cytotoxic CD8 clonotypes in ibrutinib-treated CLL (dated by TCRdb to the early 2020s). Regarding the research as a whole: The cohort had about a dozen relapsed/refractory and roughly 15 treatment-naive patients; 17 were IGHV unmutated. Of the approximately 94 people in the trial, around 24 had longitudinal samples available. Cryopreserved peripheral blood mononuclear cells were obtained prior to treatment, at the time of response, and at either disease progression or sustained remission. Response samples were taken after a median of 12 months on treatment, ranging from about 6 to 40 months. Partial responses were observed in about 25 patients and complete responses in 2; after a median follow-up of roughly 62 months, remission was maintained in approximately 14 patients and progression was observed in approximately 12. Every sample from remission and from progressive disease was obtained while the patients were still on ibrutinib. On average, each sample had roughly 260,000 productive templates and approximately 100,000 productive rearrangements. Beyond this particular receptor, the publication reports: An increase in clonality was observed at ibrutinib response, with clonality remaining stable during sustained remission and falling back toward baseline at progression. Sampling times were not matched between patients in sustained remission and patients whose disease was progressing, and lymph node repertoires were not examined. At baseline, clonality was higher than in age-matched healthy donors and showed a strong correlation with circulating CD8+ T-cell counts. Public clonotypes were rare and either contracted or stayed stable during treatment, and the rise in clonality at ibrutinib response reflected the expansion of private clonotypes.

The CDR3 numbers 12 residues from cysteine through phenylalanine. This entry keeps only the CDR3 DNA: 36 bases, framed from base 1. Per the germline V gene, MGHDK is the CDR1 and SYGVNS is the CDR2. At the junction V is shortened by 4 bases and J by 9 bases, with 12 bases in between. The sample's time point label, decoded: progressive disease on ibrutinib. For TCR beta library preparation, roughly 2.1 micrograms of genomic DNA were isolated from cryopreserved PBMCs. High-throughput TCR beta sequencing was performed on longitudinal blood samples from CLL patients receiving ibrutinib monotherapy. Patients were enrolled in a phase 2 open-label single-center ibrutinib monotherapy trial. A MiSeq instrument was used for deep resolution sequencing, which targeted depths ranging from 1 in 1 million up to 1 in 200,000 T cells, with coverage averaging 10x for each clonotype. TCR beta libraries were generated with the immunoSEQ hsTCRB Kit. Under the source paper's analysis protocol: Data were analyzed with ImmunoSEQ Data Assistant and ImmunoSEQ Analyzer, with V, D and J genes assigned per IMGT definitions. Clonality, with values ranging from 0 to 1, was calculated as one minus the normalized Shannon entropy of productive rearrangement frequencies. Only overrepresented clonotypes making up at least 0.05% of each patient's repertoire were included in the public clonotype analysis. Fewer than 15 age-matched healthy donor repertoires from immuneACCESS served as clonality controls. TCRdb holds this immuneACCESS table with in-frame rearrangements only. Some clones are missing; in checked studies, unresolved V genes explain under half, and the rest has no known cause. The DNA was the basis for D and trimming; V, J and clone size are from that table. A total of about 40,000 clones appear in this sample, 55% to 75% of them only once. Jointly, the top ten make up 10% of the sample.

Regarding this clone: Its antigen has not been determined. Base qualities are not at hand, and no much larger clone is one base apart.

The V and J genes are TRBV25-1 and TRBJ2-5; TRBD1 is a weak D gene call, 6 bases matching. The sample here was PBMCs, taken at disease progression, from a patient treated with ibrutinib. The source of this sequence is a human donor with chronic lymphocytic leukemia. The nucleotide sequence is TGTGCCAGCAGTGGTACAGGGTCCCCCCAGTACTTC. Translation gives CASSGTGSPQYF.